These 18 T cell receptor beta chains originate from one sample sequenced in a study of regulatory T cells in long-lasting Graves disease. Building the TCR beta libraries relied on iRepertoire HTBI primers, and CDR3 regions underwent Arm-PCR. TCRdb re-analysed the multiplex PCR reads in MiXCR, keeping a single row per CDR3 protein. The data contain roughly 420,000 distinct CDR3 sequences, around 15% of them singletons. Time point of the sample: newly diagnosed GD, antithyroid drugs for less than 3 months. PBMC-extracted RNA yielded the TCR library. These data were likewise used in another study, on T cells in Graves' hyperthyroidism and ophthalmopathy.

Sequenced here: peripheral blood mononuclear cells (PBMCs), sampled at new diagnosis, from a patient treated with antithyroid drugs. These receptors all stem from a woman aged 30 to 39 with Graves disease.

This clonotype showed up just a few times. CDR3 bases: TGTGCCACCAGAAAAGGCAAGGGCTACGAGCAGTACTTC. Amino acid sequence: CATRKGKGYEQYF. The V and J genes are TRBV6-1 and TRBJ2-7; D is unresolved. V lost 10 bases, J lost 3 bases, and 16 bases lay in between. Germline V gives CDR1 MNHNS, CDR2 SASEGT. There are 13 residues in the CDR3.

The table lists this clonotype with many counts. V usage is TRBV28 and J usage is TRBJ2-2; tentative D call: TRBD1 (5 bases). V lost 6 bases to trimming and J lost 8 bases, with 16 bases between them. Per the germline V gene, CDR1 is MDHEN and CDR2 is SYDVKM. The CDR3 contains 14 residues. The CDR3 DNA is TGTGCCAGCAGATTCCAGGGTACCCCGGGGGAGCTGTTTTTT. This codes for CASRFQGTPGELFF.

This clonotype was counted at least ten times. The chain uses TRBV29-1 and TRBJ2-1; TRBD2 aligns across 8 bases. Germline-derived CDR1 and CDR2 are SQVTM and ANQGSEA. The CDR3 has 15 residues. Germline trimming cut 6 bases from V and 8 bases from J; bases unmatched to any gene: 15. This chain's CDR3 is CSVAATGGPLDEQFF. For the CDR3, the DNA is TGCAGCGTGGCCGCGACGGGAGGGCCTTTGGATGAGCAGTTCTTC.

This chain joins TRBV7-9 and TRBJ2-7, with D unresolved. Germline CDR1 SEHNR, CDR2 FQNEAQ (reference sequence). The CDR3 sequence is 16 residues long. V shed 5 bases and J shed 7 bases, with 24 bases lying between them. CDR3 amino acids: CASSRNILSSYNEQYF. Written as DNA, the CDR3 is TGTGCCAGCAGCCGAAACATCCTGAGCTCCTACAATGAGCAGTACTTC.

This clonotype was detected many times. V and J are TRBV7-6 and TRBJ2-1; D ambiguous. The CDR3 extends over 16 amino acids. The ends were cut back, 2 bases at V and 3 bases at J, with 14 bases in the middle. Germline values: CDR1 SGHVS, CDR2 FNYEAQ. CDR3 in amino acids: CASSLMRSGVYNEQFF. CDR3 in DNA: TGTGCCAGCAGCTTAATGAGGTCGGGCGTCTACAATGAGCAGTTCTTC.

CDR3: CATSRVREKLFF. CDR3 nucleotides: TGTGCCACCAGCAGAGTTCGAGAAAAACTGTTTTTT. The V and J genes are TRBV15 and TRBJ1-4, with unresolved D. V lost 1 base to trimming and J lost 8 bases, with 5 bases between them. This CDR3 comprises 12 residues. In germline, CDR1 is LNHNV, CDR2 YYDKDF (reference sequence).

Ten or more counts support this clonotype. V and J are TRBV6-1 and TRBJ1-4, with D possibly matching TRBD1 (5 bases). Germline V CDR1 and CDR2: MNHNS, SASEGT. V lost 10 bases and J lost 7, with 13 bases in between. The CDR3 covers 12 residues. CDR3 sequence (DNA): TGTGCCACCGGGACCGGCCCTGAAAAACTGTTTTTT. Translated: CATGTGPEKLFF.

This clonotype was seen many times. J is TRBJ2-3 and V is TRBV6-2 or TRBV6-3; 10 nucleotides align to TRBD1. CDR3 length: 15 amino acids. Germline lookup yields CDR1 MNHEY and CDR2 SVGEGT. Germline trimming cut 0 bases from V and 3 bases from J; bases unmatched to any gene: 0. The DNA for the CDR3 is TGTGCCAGCAGTTACTCGGGACAGGGGACAGATACGCAGTATTTT. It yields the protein CASSYSGQGTDTQYF.

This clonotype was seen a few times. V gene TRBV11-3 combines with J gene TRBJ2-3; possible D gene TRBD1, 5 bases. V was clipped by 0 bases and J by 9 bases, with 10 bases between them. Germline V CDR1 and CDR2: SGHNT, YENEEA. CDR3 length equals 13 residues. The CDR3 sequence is CASSLDQGRTQYF. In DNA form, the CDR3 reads TGTGCCAGCAGCTTAGATCAGGGCAGGACGCAGTATTTT. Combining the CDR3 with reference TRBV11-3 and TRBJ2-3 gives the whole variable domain EAGVVQSPRYKIIEKKQPVAFWCNPISGHNTLYWYLQNLGQGPELLIRYENEEAVDDSQLPKDRFSAERLKGVDSTLKIQPAELGDSAVYLCASSLDQGRTQYFGPGTRLTVL.

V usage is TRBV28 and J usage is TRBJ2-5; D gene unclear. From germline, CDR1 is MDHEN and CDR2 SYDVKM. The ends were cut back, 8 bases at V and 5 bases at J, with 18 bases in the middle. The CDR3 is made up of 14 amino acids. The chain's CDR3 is CASGARVLRETQYF. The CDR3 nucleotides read TGTGCCAGCGGTGCAAGGGTCCTCCGGGAGACCCAGTACTTC.

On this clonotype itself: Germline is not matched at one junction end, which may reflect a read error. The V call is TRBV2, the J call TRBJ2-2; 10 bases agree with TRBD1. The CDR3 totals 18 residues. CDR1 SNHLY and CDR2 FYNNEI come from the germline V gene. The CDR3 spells CASSEAGRDRGYSGERFF. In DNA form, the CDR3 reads TGTGCCAGCAGTGAAGCGGGTCGGGACAGGGGATATAGCGGGGAGCGGTTTTTT.

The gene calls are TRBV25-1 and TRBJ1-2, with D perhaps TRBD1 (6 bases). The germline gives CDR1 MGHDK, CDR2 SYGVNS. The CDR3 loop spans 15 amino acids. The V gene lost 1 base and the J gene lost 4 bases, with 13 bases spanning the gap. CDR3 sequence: CASSEWGGQVYGYTF. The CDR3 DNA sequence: TGTGCCAGCAGTGAATGGGGGGGGCAGGTCTATGGCTACACCTTC.

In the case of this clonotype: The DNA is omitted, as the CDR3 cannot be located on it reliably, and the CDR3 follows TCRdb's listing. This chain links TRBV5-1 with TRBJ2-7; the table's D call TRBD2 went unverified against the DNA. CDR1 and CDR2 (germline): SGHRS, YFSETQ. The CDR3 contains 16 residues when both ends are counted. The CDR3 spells CASSLVAAGTAYEPYF.

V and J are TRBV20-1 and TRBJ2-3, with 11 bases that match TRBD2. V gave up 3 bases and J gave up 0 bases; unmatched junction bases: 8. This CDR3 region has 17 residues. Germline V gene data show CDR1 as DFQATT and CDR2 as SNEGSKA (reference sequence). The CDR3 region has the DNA TGCAGTGCTAGCTTCAGGGTAGCGGGAGGGAGCACAGATACGCAGTATTTT. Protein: CSASFRVAGGSTDTQYF.

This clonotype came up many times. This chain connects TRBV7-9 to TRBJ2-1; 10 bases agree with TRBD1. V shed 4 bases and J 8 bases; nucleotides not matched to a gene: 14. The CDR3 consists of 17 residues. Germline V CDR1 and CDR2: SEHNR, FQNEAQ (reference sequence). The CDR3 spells CASSSVAGQGKRDEQFF. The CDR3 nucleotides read TGTGCCAGCAGCTCGGTAGCGGGACAGGGGAAGCGTGATGAGCAGTTCTTC.

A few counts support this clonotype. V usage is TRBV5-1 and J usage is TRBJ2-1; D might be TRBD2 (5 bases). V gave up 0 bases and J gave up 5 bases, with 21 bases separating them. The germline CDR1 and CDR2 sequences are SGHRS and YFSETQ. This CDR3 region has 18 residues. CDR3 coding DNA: TGCGCCAGCAGCTTGGAGGCGGGCCTTAGGGTCTGGGACAATGAGCAGTTCTTC. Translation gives CASSLEAGLRVWDNEQFF.

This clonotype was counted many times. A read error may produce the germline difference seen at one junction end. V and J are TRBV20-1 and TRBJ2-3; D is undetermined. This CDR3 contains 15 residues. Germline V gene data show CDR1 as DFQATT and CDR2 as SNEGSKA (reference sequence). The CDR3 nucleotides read TGCAGTGCCAGAGATGATACCGAGGACACAGATACGCAGTATTTT. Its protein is CSARDDTEDTDTQYF.

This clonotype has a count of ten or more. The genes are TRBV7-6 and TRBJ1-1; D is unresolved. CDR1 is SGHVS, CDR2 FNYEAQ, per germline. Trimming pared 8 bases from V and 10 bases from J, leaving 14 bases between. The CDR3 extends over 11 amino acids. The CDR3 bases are TGTGCCAGCGGCGGAGCTGGAGGAGCTTTCTTT. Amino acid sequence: CASGGAGGAFF.